This TCR beta chain is from a study of T cells expressing NK-cell markers. General study points: For several donors, these clonotypes were likewise the leading ones in the CD3+CD56-NKG2C+ fraction.

From germline, CDR1 is SGHDN and CDR2 FVKESK. The CDR3 covers 14 residues. TCR beta libraries carry UMIs added by 5'RACE template switching. TCRdb re-called the 5' RACE reads and gives one entry per CDR3 protein, without DNA. In total, the table holds some 340,000 distinct CDR3 sequences. As regards this clonotype: Its antigen is unknown.

What was sequenced was blood T cells: a sorted CD56 or NKG2C T cell subset, CD4+ or CD8+ T cells, or bulk PBMC T cells (not recorded which). This chain uses TRBV14 with TRBJ2-1. The sequence was obtained from a man aged 18 to 69 in good health. The CDR3 loop reads CASSQLRLAGEQFF.